These 32 T cell receptor beta chains were sequenced from one sample in a study of regulatory T cells in long-lasting Graves disease. Time point given: newly diagnosed GD, antithyroid drugs for less than 3 months. There was RNA extracted from PBMCs, and the TCR library was made from it. The TCR beta library used iRepertoire HTBI primers with Arm-PCR amplification of CDR3. MiXCR, run by TCRdb on the multiplex PCR reads, gives a single entry per CDR3 protein. The table shows more than 400,000 distinct CDR3 sequences, with 16% occurring only once. The same data also went into a second study, on T cells in Graves' hyperthyroidism and ophthalmopathy.

Here the sequenced sample was peripheral blood mononuclear cells (PBMCs), taken at new diagnosis, from a patient treated with antithyroid drugs. All receptors come from a woman aged 30 to 39 with Graves disease.

This clonotype was counted many times. The chain couples TRBV12-3 or TRBV12-4 to TRBJ1-6, with TRBD1 matching 10 bases. The length of the CDR3 is 14 residues. V lost 5 bases and J lost 10; bases outside the gene matches: 5. CDR3 residues: CASSLRTGGSPLHF. The CDR3, as DNA: TGTGCCAGCAGTCTAAGGACAGGGGGATCACCCCTCCACTTT.

This clonotype was observed a few times. The CDR3 bases are TGTGCCAGCAGCCAAGAAATGGGACTAGCGGGAGTCGCCTACAATGAGCAGTTCTTC. Amino acids: CASSQEMGLAGVAYNEQFF. V usage is TRBV3-1 and J usage is TRBJ2-1; 14 nucleotides match TRBD2. CDR1 LGHDT and CDR2 YNNKEL come from the germline V gene (reference sequence). V trimming: 0 bases; J trimming: 2 bases; junction bases outside the gene matches: 6. This CDR3 comprises 19 residues.

This clonotype was counted only a few times. The V call is TRBV27, the J call TRBJ2-5; 8 nucleotides align to TRBD2. This CDR3 comprises 15 residues. The junction had 1 base not matched to a gene; V was cut back by 0 bases and J by 1 base. Germline loops: CDR1 MNHEY, CDR2 SMNVEV (reference sequence). Written as DNA, the CDR3 is TGTGCCAGCAGTTTATCGGCGGGGGGCCAAGAGACCCAGTACTTC. It codes for CASSLSAGGQETQYF.

The chain carries TRBV27 and TRBJ2-3; 8 bases agree with TRBD1. Germline lookup yields CDR1 MNHEY and CDR2 SMNVEV (reference sequence). The trim removed 5 bases at V and 6 bases at J, leaving 13 bases unmatched. The CDR3 is 16 amino acids. CDR3 residues: CASSARGRGRRDTQYF. Here the CDR3 DNA reads TGTGCCAGCAGTGCAAGAGGCAGGGGGCGCAGGGATACGCAGTATTTT.

CDR3 region: CSARDRVIQETQYF. Written as DNA, the CDR3 is TGCAGTGCTAGAGATCGCGTAATCCAAGAGACCCAGTACTTC. The J gene is TRBJ2-5, the V gene TRBV20-1, with unresolved D. V lost 0 bases, J lost 1 base, and 9 bases lay in between. CDR3 size: 14 residues. Germline V gene sequence: CDR1 DFQATT, CDR2 SNEGSKA (reference sequence).

The J gene is TRBJ2-2, the V gene TRBV19; 8 nucleotides agree with TRBD2. The CDR3 has 15 amino acids. Germline V gene sequence: CDR1 LNHDA, CDR2 SQIVND (reference sequence). V was clipped by 3 bases and J by 6 bases; unmatched bases: 6. In nucleotides, the CDR3 is TGTGCCAGTAGTATCTCGACTAGCGTAGCCGGGGAGCTGTTTTTT. It codes for CASSISTSVAGELFF.

Only a few counts were recorded for this clonotype. V is TRBV25-1 and J is TRBJ2-3; TRBD1 is a possible D gene (5 bases). Looked up from germline, CDR1 is MGHDK and CDR2 is SYGVNS. The length of the CDR3 is 13 residues. V shed 8 bases and J shed 3 bases, with 12 bases lying between them. The CDR3 DNA follows: TGTGCCAGCGTAGTAAAGGGGACAGATACGCAGTATTTT. This translates into CASVVKGTDTQYF.

This clonotype was seen ten or more times. This sequence joins TRBV27 and TRBJ2-4; the D call may be TRBD1 or TRBD2 (5 bases each). The CDR3 runs to 14 residues. Germline values: CDR1 MNHEY, CDR2 SMNVEV (reference sequence). The V end was cut by 6 bases, the J end by 1 base, with 10 bases between. The CDR3 coding sequence is TGTGCCAGCAGCCGAGGGGCGGCCAAAAACATTCAGTACTTC. The encoded protein is CASSRGAAKNIQYF.

Many counts were recorded for this clonotype. This chain joins TRBV6-1 and TRBJ1-5, with D unclear. CDR1 is MNHNS and CDR2 is SASEGT in the germline V gene. CDR3 length equals 15 residues. Trimming shortened V by 6 bases and J by 0 bases, and 12 bases separated the two germline ends. CDR3 in DNA: TGTGCCAGCAGAACAGCTTTCTATAGCAATCAGCCCCAGCATTTT. Its translation: CASRTAFYSNQPQHF.

This clonotype was recorded at least ten times. V is TRBV18 and J is TRBJ1-1; no firm D call. The V end was cut by 3 bases, the J end by 6 bases, with 14 bases between. CDR3 length: 14 residues. Germline CDR1 reads KGHSH; CDR2 reads LQKENI. CDR3 bases: TGTGCCAGCTCACCGGTATCTGGGGATGCTGAAGCTTTCTTT. It translates to CASSPVSGDAEAFF.

The chain recombines TRBV7-8 with TRBJ2-5; 7 bases are shared with TRBD1. Germline V lookup: CDR1 SGHVS, CDR2 FQNEAQ. This CDR3 is 15 amino acids long. V was pared by 4 bases and J by 2 bases, with 7 bases of the junction left unmatched. CDR3 sequence: CASSSGSGQQETQYF. CDR3 sequence (DNA): TGTGCCAGCAGCTCGGGATCGGGACAGCAAGAGACCCAGTACTTC.

About this clonotype: A much larger clone lies one base from this, so it may be a read error. The chain couples TRBV13 to TRBJ2-3, with TRBD2 matching over 8 bases. The CDR3 runs 18 residues. In germline, CDR1 is PRHDT, CDR2 FYEKMQ (reference sequence). The CDR3 DNA reads TGTGCCAGCAGCTTAGGACCGGAGCGGGAGACACCCACAGATACGCGGTATTTT. Its translation: CASSLGPERETPTDTRYF.

The table lists this clonotype with many counts. The chain uses TRBV12-3 or TRBV12-4 and TRBJ2-6, with a weak D call TRBD2 (6 bases). Deletions cut 6 bases from V and 2 bases from J, with 14 bases between. The CDR3 consists of 16 residues. The CDR3 here is CASSPEGWTGANVLTF. DNA of the CDR3: TGTGCCAGCAGCCCGGAGGGTTGGACTGGGGCCAACGTCCTGACTTTC.

The sample holds many counts of this clonotype. The chain has TRBV28 and TRBJ2-7; unclear D gene. The CDR3 covers 14 residues. V lost 8 bases and J lost 2, with 16 bases in between. Germline V CDR1 and CDR2: MDHEN, SYDVKM. The CDR3 region has the DNA TGTGCCAGCCTAAGACCGGTACCTACCTACGAGCAGTACTTC. Translated, it gives CASLRPVPTYEQYF.

In its sample, this clonotype was seen many times. The rearrangement joins TRBV20-1 to TRBJ2-2, with 12 bases identical to TRBD2. The trim removed 6 bases at V and 1 base at J, leaving 15 bases unmatched. This CDR3 has 19 amino acids. CDR1 DFQATT and CDR2 SNEGSKA come from the germline V gene (reference sequence). CDR3 DNA sequence: TGCAGTGCCGTGAGAACCCGACTAGCGGGAGCTAGGAACACCGGGGAGCTGTTTTTT. This codes for CSAVRTRLAGARNTGELFF.

Details on this clonotype: A much bigger clone sits one base away, suggesting this may be a read error. This chain uses TRBV11-2 with TRBJ2-1; 8 bases map to TRBD2. The J call may be wrong; the DNA end is better matched by TRBJ2-5. This CDR3 has 15 residues. Looked up from germline, CDR1 is SGHAT and CDR2 is FQNNGV. DNA for the CDR3: TGTGCCAGCACCCGACTCGCGGGAGGCCAAAAGACCCAGTACTTC. Its translation is CASTRLAGGQKTQYF.

A few counts support this clonotype. The chain links TRBV20-1 to TRBJ2-2, with 13 bases identical to TRBD2. CDR1 is DFQATT, CDR2 SNEGSKA, per germline (reference sequence). The V and J ends lost 5 bases and 1 base, in that order; junction bases with no gene match: 10. The CDR3 loop spans 18 amino acids. This CDR3 is CSASETSGRRKNTGELFF. CDR3 coding DNA: TGCAGTGCTTCGGAGACTAGCGGGAGGAGGAAGAACACCGGGGAGCTGTTTTTT.

The sample holds many counts of this clonotype. The chain couples TRBV28 to TRBJ2-7; possibly TRBD1 for D (6 bases). The CDR3 totals 13 residues. V was trimmed by 3 bases and J by 6 bases, leaving 12 bases between them. Germline V CDR1 and CDR2: MDHEN, SYDVKM. The CDR3 sequence is CASSFVTGREQYF. CDR3 coding DNA: TGTGCCAGCAGTTTCGTAACAGGGCGCGAGCAGTACTTC.

To note about this clonotype: With a much larger clone just one base away, this may be a read error. The chain links TRBV6-2 or TRBV6-3 to TRBJ2-2, with D possibly called TRBD1 or TRBD2 (5 bases each). CDR3 size: 14 residues. Germline V lookup: CDR1 MNHEY, CDR2 SVGEGT. V lost 0 bases and J 5 bases, leaving 7 bases between the germline ends. This CDR3 reads CASSYSRGTGELFF. The CDR3 coding sequence is TGTGCCAGCAGTTACTCGAGGGGAACCGGGGAGCTGTTTTTT.

This clonotype was recorded at least ten times. The V gene is TRBV7-9, the J gene TRBJ2-1; 7 positions match TRBD2. This CDR3 spans 17 amino acids. Germline-derived CDR1 and CDR2 are SEHNR and FQNEAQ (reference sequence). J gave up 0 bases and V 5 bases, and 10 bases lay outside the gene matches. The CDR3 sequence: CASSPRMGGSSYNEQFF. The CDR3 DNA sequence: TGTGCCAGCAGCCCACGGATGGGCGGGAGCTCCTACAATGAGCAGTTCTTC.

The table lists this clonotype with many counts. The chain couples TRBV24-1 to TRBJ2-1; no clear D gene. V was cut by 6 bases and J by 4 bases, with 9 bases left in between. The germline gives CDR1 KGHDR, CDR2 SFDVKD. CDR3 length: 13 residues. The CDR3 region has the DNA TGTGCCACCAGTCTGGGCGGATACAATGAGCAGTTCTTC. This encodes CATSLGGYNEQFF.

This clonotype showed up just a few times. The chain links TRBV29-1 to TRBJ1-2, with a possible D match to TRBD1 (5 bases). This CDR3 has 13 amino acids. Between the trimmed V and J ends, which lost 6 bases and 7 bases, there was a span of 18 bases. Per the germline V gene, CDR1 is SQVTM and CDR2 is ANQGSEA. Here the CDR3 DNA reads TGCAGCGTCACGACAGTCAGCGCTGGTGGCTACACCTTC. The encoded protein is CSVTTVSAGGYTF.

The chain couples TRBV24-1 to TRBJ1-2; 9 bases fit TRBD1. This CDR3 has 14 amino acids. Losses at the gene ends were 9 bases for V and 4 bases for J; bases not matched to a gene: 8. Germline V gene sequence: CDR1 KGHDR, CDR2 SFDVKD. CDR3 nucleotide sequence: TGTGCCACCTCCTTGTCGGGACAGGGCTATGGCTACACCTTC. Its protein product is CATSLSGQGYGYTF.

This clonotype was seen only a few times. V usage is TRBV5-1 and J usage is TRBJ2-5; D is undetermined. V lost 6 bases to trimming and J lost 5 bases, with 8 bases between them. Looked up from germline, CDR1 is SGHRS and CDR2 is YFSETQ. The CDR3 is made up of 11 amino acids. The DNA for the CDR3 is TGCGCCAGCATGCTGGGGGAGACCCAGTACTTC. It encodes CASMLGETQYF.

In its sample, this clonotype was seen many times. The V call is TRBV7-2, the J call TRBJ2-7; TRBD2 matches 8 bases. The CDR3 spans 15 residues. Germline CDR1 and CDR2: SGHTA and FQGNSA. The junction had 4 bases not matched to a gene; V was cut back by 2 bases and J by 1 base. The CDR3 here is CASSLTGGPSYEQYF. The CDR3 DNA reads TGTGCCAGCAGCTTAACGGGAGGGCCGTCCTACGAGCAGTACTTC.

Comment on this clonotype: One end of the junction is discordant with germline, which a read error may explain. In DNA, the CDR3 is TGTGCCAGCAGCCAAGCGGGACTAGCATCCTCCGAGCAGTACTTC. Translated: CASSQAGLASSEQYF. V gene TRBV3-1 combines with J gene TRBJ2-7; TRBD2 matches 9 bases. This CDR3 contains 15 residues. Germline CDR1 LGHDT, CDR2 YNNKEL (reference sequence).

This clonotype was detected ten times or more. The genes are TRBV7-6 and TRBJ2-1, with a tentative D call TRBD2 (6 bases). V was clipped by 6 bases and J by 7 bases, with 16 bases between them. The germline gives CDR1 SGHVS, CDR2 FNYEAQ. The CDR3 covers 14 residues. CDR3 in amino acids: CASSEDLASNEQFF. The CDR3 region has the DNA TGTGCCAGCAGTGAAGACCTAGCGTCGAATGAGCAGTTCTTC. Supplemented by reference TRBV7-6 and TRBJ2-1, the full variable domain reads GAGVSQSPRYKVTKRGQDVALRCDPISGHVSLYWYRQALGQGPEFLTYFNYEAQQDKSGLPNDRFSAERPEGSISTLTIQRTEQRDSAMYRCASSEDLASNEQFFGPGTRLTVL.

This clonotype was recorded many times. The chain has TRBV27 and TRBJ2-1; 11 nucleotides agree with TRBD2. The ends lost 9 bases at V and 12 bases at J; junction bases unmatched: 10. Germline values: CDR1 MNHEY, CDR2 SMNVEV (reference sequence). The CDR3 runs 13 residues. CDR3 in amino acids: CASKQLAGGLQFF. For the CDR3, the DNA is TGTGCCAGTAAACAATTAGCGGGAGGGTTGCAGTTCTTC.

There are many counts of this clonotype. The chain employs TRBV5-1 and TRBJ2-1; 12 bases match TRBD2. Germline CDR1 reads SGHRS; CDR2 reads YFSETQ. The CDR3 spans 18 residues. With V trimmed by 0 bases and J by 4 bases, 8 bases remained unmatched. This CDR3 reads CASSLVRLAGGGYNEQFF. In nucleotides, the CDR3 is TGCGCCAGCAGCTTGGTTCGCCTAGCGGGAGGGGGATACAATGAGCAGTTCTTC.

The sample holds many counts of this clonotype. The chain uses TRBV4-2 and TRBJ2-7, with no clear D. Germline CDR1 reads LGHNA; CDR2 reads YNFKEQ. V lost 2 bases to trimming and J lost 0 bases, with 17 bases between them. The CDR3 length is 17 residues. The CDR3 sequence: CASSQLQHGRSSYEQYF. The CDR3 DNA sequence: TGTGCCAGCAGCCAACTTCAGCACGGCAGGAGCTCCTACGAGCAGTACTTC.

In its sample, this clonotype was seen many times. CDR3 sequence: CASRSSPTRSQDQNIQYF. CDR3 coding DNA: TGTGCCAGCCGGAGTAGCCCGACCCGTTCGCAAGACCAAAACATTCAGTACTTC. This chain links TRBV28 with TRBJ2-4; no firm D call. The ends were cut back, 8 bases at V and 5 bases at J, with 28 bases in the middle. The CDR3 is made up of 18 amino acids. Per the germline V gene, CDR1 is MDHEN and CDR2 is SYDVKM.

Concerning this clonotype: A much bigger clone sits one base away, suggesting this may be a read error. The chain joins TRBV25-1 to TRBJ1-1; D not certain. The length of the CDR3 is 14 residues. CDR1 and CDR2 from the germline V gene are MGHDK and SYGVNS. V lost 4 bases and J 1 base, leaving 10 bases between the germline ends. The CDR3: CASSGQPPNTEAFF. As DNA, the CDR3 is TGTGCCAGCAGTGGCCAACCCCCGAACACTGAAGCTTTCTTT.